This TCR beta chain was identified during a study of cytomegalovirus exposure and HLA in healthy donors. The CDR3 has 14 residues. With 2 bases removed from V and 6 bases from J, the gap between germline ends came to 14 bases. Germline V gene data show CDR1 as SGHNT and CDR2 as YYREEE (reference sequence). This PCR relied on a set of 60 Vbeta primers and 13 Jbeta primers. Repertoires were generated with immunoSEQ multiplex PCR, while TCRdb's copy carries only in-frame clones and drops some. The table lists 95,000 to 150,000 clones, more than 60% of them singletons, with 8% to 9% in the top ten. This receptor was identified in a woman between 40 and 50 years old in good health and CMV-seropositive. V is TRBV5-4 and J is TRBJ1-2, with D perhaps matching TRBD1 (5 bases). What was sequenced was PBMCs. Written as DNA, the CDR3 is TGTGCCAGCAGCTTACTTACGGGGGACCATGGCTACACCTTC. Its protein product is CASSLLTGDHGYTF.